The present entry profiles one TCR beta chain with its context. Its specificity is unknown. This sample is drawn from a study of OX40 agonist ivuxolimab in advanced cancers. In the study overall: Clinicians treated patients with ivuxolimab, an agonistic anti-OX40 (CD134) antibody. Dose-escalation subjects each had hepatocellular carcinoma, melanoma, renal cell or head and neck cancer.

The germline V gene encodes CDR1 LNHDA and CDR2 SQIVND (reference sequence). The CDR3 extends over 13 amino acids. V was clipped by 5 bases and J by 1 base, with 8 bases between them. This table comes from immunoSEQ multiplex PCR, and its TCRdb copy is limited to in-frame clones, with some not included. Among about 6,500 clones listed, approximately 70% were seen once. Overall study results and limits: Within 6 weeks, CD4+ and CD8+ blood T cells expanded clonally at 0.1 to 3.0 mg/kg. The average count of expanded clones was higher among CD8+ T cells than among CD4+.

The V call is TRBV19, the J call TRBJ2-5; maybe TRBD2 (6 bases). This clonotype originated in an adult with an advanced solid tumor such as melanoma, head and neck, liver or kidney cancer. The sequenced sample was CD4+ or CD8+ T cells sorted from blood, obtained in a trial of the OX40 agonist ivuxolimab. The CDR3 nucleotides are TGTGCCAGTAGTGCGGGACTCCAAGAGACCCAGTACTTC. Translating it yields CASSAGLQETQYF. The full variable domain, completed using reference TRBV19 and TRBJ2-5, is DGGITQSPKYLFRKEGQNVTLSCEQNLNHDAMYWYRQDPGQGLRLIYYSQIVNDFQKGDIAEGYSVSREKKESFPLTVTSAQKNPTAFYLCASSAGLQETQYFGPGTRLLVL.